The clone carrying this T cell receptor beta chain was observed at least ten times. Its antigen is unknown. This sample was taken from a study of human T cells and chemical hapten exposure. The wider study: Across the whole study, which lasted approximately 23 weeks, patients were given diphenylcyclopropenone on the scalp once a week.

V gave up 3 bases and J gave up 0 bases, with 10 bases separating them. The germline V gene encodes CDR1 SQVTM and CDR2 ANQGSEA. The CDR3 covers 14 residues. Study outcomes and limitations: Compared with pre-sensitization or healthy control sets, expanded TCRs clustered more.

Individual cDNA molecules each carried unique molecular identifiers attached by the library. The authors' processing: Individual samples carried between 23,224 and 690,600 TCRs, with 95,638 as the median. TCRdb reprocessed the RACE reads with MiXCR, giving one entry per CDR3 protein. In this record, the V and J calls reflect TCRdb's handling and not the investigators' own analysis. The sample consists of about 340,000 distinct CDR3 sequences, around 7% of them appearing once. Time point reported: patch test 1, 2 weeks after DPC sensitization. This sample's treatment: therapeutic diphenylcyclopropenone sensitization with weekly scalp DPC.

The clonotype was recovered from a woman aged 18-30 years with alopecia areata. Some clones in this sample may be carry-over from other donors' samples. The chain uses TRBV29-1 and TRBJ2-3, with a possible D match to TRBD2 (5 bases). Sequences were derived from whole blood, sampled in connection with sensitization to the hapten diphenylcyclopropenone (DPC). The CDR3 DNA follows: TGCAGCGTTGAGGTCCAGCGGAGCACAGATACGCAGTATTTT. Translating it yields CSVEVQRSTDTQYF.